Presented here are 6 T cell receptor beta chains from one specimen sequenced in a study of T cell responses to AZD1222 COVID-19 vaccine. Some clones are missing from TCRdb's copy, which holds only in-frame ones; the method was immunoSEQ multiplex PCR. In the table there are about 140,000 clones, 85% to 95% of which are singletons. Sequenced here: peripheral blood, sampled 28 days after the second AZD1222 dose. These receptors all come from an adult who received the AZD1222 COVID-19 vaccine.

Here the CDR3 DNA reads TGTGCCAGCAGCTTGAATCGAGAAGCTTTCTTT. Residues: CASSLNREAFF. The chain joins TRBV5-6 to TRBJ1-1; D unresolved. Germline loops: CDR1 SGHDT, CDR2 YYEEEE. The CDR3 runs to 11 residues. V shed 1 base and J shed 8 bases, with 6 bases lying between them.

The V call is TRBV2, the J call TRBJ1-2; a weak D match, TRBD1 (5 bases). The CDR3 runs to 11 residues. Trimming shortened V by 10 bases and J by 8 bases, and 14 bases separated the two germline ends. CDR1 and CDR2 (germline): SNHLY, FYNNEI. The CDR3 DNA reads as TGTGCCATCCGGTGGGGGGACGGCTACACCTTC. Translation gives CAIRWGDGYTF.

The chain employs TRBV4-1 and TRBJ2-2, with D possibly being TRBD1 or TRBD2 (5 bases each). Trimming shortened V by 1 base and J by 4 bases, and 13 bases separated the two germline ends. CDR3 length: 16 residues. Germline values: CDR1 MGHRA, CDR2 YSYEKL. The CDR3 loop is CASSQGWGRRTGELFF. In DNA, the CDR3 is TGCGCCAGCAGCCAAGGATGGGGACGACGCACCGGGGAGCTGTTTTTT.

The chain uses TRBV14 and TRBJ1-1, with 7 bases aligning to TRBD1. Germline V gives CDR1 SGHDN, CDR2 FVKESK. The V segment lost 3 bases and the J segment 5 bases; nucleotides outside the gene matches: 9. The CDR3 has 15 residues. The CDR3 protein is CASSQDGTVRTEAFF. In nucleotides, the CDR3 is TGTGCCAGCAGCCAGGATGGGACAGTTAGGACTGAAGCTTTCTTT.

This clone came up once. The chain joins TRBV7-2 to TRBJ1-4, with a tentative D call TRBD1 (5 bases). Trimming left V 2 bases short and J 7 bases short, with 8 bases between. CDR3 length equals 13 residues. Germline loops: CDR1 SGHTA, CDR2 FQGNSA. CDR3 loop: CASSLRGGEKLFF. The CDR3 region has the DNA TGTGCCAGCAGCTTACGGGGGGGTGAAAAACTGTTTTTT. Based on the CDR3 plus reference TRBV7-2 and TRBJ1-4, the full variable domain is GAGVSQSPSNKVTEKGKDVELRCDPISGHTALYWYRQSLGQGLEFLIYFQGNSAPDKSGLPSDRFSAERTGGSVSTLTIQRTQQEDSAVYLCASSLRGGEKLFFGSGTQLSVL.

The chain carries TRBV7-9 and TRBJ1-2; 7 nucleotides match TRBD1. Germline V gene sequence: CDR1 SEHNR, CDR2 FQNEAQ (reference sequence). There are 14 residues in the CDR3. V lost 4 bases, J lost 4 bases, and 6 bases stayed unmatched. CDR3 DNA: TGTGCCAGCAGCTCGACAGGGTTTGCCTATGGCTACACCTTC. Translating it yields CASSSTGFAYGYTF.